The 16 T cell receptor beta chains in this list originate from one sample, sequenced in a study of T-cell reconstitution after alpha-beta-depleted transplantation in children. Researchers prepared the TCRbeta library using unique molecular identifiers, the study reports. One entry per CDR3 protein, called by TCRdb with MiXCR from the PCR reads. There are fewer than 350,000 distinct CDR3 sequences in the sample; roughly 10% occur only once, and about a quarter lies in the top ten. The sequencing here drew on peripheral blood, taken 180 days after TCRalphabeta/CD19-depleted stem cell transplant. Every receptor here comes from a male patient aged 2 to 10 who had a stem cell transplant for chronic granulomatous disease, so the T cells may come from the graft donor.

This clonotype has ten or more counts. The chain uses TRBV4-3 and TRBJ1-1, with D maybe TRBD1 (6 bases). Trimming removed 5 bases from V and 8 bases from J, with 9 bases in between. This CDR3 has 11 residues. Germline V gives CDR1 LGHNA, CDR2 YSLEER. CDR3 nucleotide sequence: TGCGCCAGCAGCAACAGGGCGGAAGCTTTCTTT. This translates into CASSNRAEAFF.

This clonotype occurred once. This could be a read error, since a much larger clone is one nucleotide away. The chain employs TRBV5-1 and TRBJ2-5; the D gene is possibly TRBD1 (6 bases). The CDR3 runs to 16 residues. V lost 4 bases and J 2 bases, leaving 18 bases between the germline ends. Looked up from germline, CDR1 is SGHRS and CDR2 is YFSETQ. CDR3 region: CASSPTGAGEQETQYF. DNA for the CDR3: TGCGCCAGCAGCCCCACCGGGGCAGGGGAGCAAGAGACCCAGTACTTC.

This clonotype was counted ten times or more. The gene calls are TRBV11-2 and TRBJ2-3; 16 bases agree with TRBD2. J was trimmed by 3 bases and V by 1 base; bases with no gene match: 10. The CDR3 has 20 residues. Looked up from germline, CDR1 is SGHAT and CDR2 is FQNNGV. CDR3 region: CASSLGRGLAGGLATDTQYF. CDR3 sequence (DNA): TGTGCCAGCAGCTTAGGCAGGGGACTAGCGGGAGGGCTCGCGACAGATACGCAGTATTTT.

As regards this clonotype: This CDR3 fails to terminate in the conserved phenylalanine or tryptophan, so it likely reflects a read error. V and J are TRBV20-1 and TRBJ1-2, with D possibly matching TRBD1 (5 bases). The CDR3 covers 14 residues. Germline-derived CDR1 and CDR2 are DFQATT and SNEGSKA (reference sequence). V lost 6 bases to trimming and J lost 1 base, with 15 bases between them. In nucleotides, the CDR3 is TGCAGTGCCTCCGCGGGGAGGGGTAACTATGGCTACACCTTG. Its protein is CSASAGRGNYGYTL.

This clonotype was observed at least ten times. The CDR3 spells CASSRERGGLNEQFF. As DNA, the CDR3 is TGTGCCAGCAGCCGAGAGCGGGGGGGCCTCAATGAGCAGTTCTTC. This chain joins TRBV4-2 and TRBJ2-1; 10 nucleotides line up with TRBD2. The CDR3 length is 15 residues. The germline CDR1 and CDR2 sequences are LGHNA and YNFKEQ. Trimming cost V 4 bases and J 6 bases; bases outside gene matches: 6.

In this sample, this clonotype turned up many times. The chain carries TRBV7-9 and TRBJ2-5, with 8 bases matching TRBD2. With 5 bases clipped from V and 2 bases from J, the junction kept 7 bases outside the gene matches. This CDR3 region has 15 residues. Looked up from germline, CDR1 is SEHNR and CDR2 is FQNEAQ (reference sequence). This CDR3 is CASSRNAGGQETQYF. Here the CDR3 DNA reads TGTGCCAGCAGCCGAAATGCGGGGGGTCAAGAGACCCAGTACTTC.

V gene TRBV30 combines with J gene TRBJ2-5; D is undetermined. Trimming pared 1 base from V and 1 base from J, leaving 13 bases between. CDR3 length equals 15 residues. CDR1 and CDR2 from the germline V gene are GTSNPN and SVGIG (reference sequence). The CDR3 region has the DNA TGTGCCTGGAGTGAGTTCGGAATCACCCAAGAGACCCAGTACTTC. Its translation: CAWSEFGITQETQYF.

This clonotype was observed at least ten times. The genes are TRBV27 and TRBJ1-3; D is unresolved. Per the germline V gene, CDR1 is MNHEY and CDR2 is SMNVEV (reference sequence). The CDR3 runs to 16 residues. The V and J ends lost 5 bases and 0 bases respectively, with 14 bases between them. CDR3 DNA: TGTGCCAGCAGTCTGTCCCGACCGTACTCTGGAAACACCATATATTTT. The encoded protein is CASSLSRPYSGNTIYF.

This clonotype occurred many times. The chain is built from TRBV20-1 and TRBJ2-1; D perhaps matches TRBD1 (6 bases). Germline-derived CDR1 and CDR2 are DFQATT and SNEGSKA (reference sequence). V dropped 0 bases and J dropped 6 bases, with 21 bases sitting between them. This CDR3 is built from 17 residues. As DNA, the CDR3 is TGCAGTGCTAGAGAAGTTGGGGGACATCACTCAGCCAATGAGCAGTTCTTC. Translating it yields CSAREVGGHHSANEQFF.

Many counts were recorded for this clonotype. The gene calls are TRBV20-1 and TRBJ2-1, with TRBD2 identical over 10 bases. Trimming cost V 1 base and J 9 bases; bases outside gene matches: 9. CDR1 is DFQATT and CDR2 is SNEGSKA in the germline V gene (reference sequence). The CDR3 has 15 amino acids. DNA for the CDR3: TGCAGTGCTAGAGGCCTAGCGGGAGTGGATCGTGAGCAGTTCTTC. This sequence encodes CSARGLAGVDREQFF.

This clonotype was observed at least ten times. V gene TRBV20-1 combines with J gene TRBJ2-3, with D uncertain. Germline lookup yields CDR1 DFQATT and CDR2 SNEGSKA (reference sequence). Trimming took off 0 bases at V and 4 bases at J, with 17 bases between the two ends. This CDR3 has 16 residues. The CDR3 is CSARDSLLGRPDTQYF. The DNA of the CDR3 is TGCAGTGCTAGAGATTCACTCCTGGGCCGCCCAGATACGCAGTATTTT.

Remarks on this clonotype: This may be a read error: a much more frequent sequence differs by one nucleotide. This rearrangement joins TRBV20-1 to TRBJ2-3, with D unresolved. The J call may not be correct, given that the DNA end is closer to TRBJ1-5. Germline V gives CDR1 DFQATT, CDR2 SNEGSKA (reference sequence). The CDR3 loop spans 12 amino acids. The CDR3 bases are TGCAGTGCTACCGTGGGAACAGATACGCAGCATTTT. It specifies CSATVGTDTQHF.

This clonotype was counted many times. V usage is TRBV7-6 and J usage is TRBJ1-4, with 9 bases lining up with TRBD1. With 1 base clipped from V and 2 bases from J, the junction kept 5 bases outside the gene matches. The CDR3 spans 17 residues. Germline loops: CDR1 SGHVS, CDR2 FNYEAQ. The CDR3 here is CASSLVTGGVTNEKLFF. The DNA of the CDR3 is TGTGCCAGCAGCTTAGTTACAGGGGGCGTTACTAATGAAAAACTGTTTTTT.

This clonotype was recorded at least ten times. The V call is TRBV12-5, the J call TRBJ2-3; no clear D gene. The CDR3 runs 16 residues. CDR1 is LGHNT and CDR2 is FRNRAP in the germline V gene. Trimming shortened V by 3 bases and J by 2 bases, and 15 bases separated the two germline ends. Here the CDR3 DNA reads TGTGCTAGTGGTTTCACCGCTGGACGGCTCACAGATACGCAGTATTTT. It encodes CASGFTAGRLTDTQYF.

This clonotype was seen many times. The chain's CDR3 is CSATEGVLKGPQHF. For the CDR3, the DNA is TGCAGTGCTACGGAGGGAGTCCTAAAAGGGCCCCAGCATTTT. The rearrangement uses TRBV20-1 and TRBJ1-5, with D unresolved. This CDR3 has 14 residues. The germline V gene has CDR1 DFQATT and CDR2 SNEGSKA (reference sequence). Trimming took 4 bases from V and 9 from J, leaving 19 bases between them.

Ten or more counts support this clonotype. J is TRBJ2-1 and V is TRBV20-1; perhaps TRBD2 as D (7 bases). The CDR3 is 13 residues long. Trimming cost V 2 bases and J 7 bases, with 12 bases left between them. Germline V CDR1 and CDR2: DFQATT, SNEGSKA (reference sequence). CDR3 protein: CSARRGADNEQFF. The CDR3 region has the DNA TGCAGTGCTAGACGGGGGGCTGATAATGAGCAGTTCTTC.